This TCR beta chain emerged from a study of T cell repertoires in aging, cancer and after chemotherapy. For the study at large: Repeat sampling of healthy donors over several months to years showed clear clonal overlap.

Amplification of TCR beta used genomic DNA extracted from peripheral blood. Multiplex touch-down PCR with TRB-A/B primers amplified rearranged V-D-J TRB sequences. TCRdb re-called the multiplex PCR reads with MiXCR, one entry per CDR3 protein. The table shows about 13,000 distinct CDR3 sequences, with roughly 35% occurring only once. Sequencing was done on a sample of blood. The receptor comes from a human donor in good health. The donor label of this sample is uncertain.

This CDR3 reads CASSLKTNTEAFF. The CDR3 nucleotides read TGTGCCAGCAGCCTGAAAACAAACACTGAAGCTTTCTTT. The chain has TRBV6-1 and TRBJ1-1; D not certain. V was shortened by 6 bases and J by 2 bases, with 10 bases between the two germline ends. CDR3 size: 13 residues. Germline lookup yields CDR1 MNHNS and CDR2 SASEGT.